These 12 T cell receptor beta chains were sequenced from one sample in a study of CD8 T cells in ankylosing spondylitis. TCRdb processed the 5' RACE reads anew with MiXCR; each CDR3 protein has one entry. The sample has approximately 520,000 distinct CDR3 sequences, roughly 5.2% seen once; the top ten hold around 3.6%. Study results and caveats: Apparently characteristic of ankylosing spondylitis blood was a TCR beta motif (eight highly homologous variants).

Their target antigens are unknown. Sequencing was performed on blood, either unsorted or a sorted T cell fraction (not recorded which). Source of these receptors: a male donor with ankylosing spondylitis.

The table lists this clonotype with many counts. V gene TRBV12-3 or TRBV12-4 combines with J gene TRBJ1-1; D gene ambiguous. This CDR3 region has 12 residues. Trimming removed 7 bases from V and 10 bases from J, with 16 bases in between. This CDR3 reads CASTRNLEGAFF. CDR3 DNA: TGTGCCAGCACCAGAAATCTTGAGGGAGCTTTCTTT.

This clonotype was seen many times. The chain has TRBV6-1 and TRBJ1-2; 9 bases align to TRBD1. This CDR3 has 14 amino acids. Germline loops: CDR1 MNHNS, CDR2 SASEGT. Trimming at V came to 3 bases and at J to 8 bases, leaving 7 bases not matched to a gene. For the CDR3, the DNA is TGTGCCAGCAGTGATGGACAGGGGTCTTCAGGCTACACCTTC. Its translation is CASSDGQGSSGYTF.

In this sample, this clonotype turned up many times. The CDR3: CASSSGVQNEKLFF. The CDR3 DNA follows: TGTGCCAGCAGTTCAGGGGTCCAAAATGAAAAACTGTTTTTT. The chain combines TRBV12-3 or TRBV12-4 with TRBJ1-4, with D possibly being TRBD1 (6 bases). Deletions cut 4 bases from V and 5 bases from J, with 11 bases between. The CDR3 spans 14 residues.

This clonotype was observed at least ten times. V gene TRBV3-1 combines with J gene TRBJ1-6; D is unresolved. The CDR3 loop spans 15 amino acids. CDR1 and CDR2 from the germline V gene are LGHDT and YNNKEL (reference sequence). V was shortened by 4 bases and J by 7 bases, with 14 bases between the two germline ends. The CDR3 protein is CASSLGLAGNSPLHF. The DNA of the CDR3 is TGTGCCAGCAGCCTCGGACTCGCTGGGAATTCACCCCTCCACTTT. The whole variable domain, filled in from reference TRBV3-1 and TRBJ1-6, reads DTAVSQTPKYLVTQMGNDKSIKCEQNLGHDTMYWYKQDSKKFLKIMFSYNNKELIINETVPNRFSPKSPDKAHLNLHINSLELGDSAVYFCASSLGLAGNSPLHFGNGTRLTVT.

This clonotype was detected many times. This chain connects TRBV5-1 to TRBJ2-2; a possible D gene is TRBD1 (6 bases). The CDR3 spans 16 residues. Germline V lookup: CDR1 SGHRS, CDR2 YFSETQ. Trimming took off 0 bases at V and 4 bases at J, with 13 bases between the two ends. Here the CDR3 DNA reads TGCGCCAGCAGCTTGGTTGGGGGCGCGAGCACCGGGGAGCTGTTTTTT. Amino acid sequence: CASSLVGGASTGELFF.

This clonotype appeared many times. The junction differs from germline at one of its ends, possibly a read error. The J gene is TRBJ2-1, the V gene TRBV7-7; 14 bases are shared with TRBD2. This CDR3 is built from 18 residues. Germline V gene lookup returns CDR1 SSHAT and CDR2 FNYEAQ (reference sequence). As DNA, the CDR3 is TGTGCTAGCAGCTACGGGACTAGCGGGAGAATCGCCTACAATGAGCAGTTCTTC. It translates to CASSYGTSGRIAYNEQFF.

This clonotype was observed at least ten times. The chain is built from TRBV29-1 and TRBJ2-7, with D tentatively TRBD1 (5 bases). The germline V and J ends were trimmed by 7 bases and 6 bases, with 19 bases remaining between them. Germline CDR1 is SQVTM and CDR2 is ANQGSEA. This CDR3 has 13 amino acids. Here the CDR3 DNA reads TGCAGCGCGGAAGGTGGCAGGGTGGGCGAGCAGTACTTC. Translation gives CSAEGGRVGEQYF.

Notes on this clonotype: Being one base from a much bigger clone, this may be a read error. In nucleotides, the CDR3 is TGTGCCAGCAGCCCCGGGACTAGACGGCTTGAGCAGTTCTTC. Translated: CASSPGTRRLEQFF. This chain links TRBV7-9 with TRBJ2-1, with 8 bases fitting TRBD2. The CDR3 loop spans 14 amino acids. CDR1 is SEHNR, CDR2 FQNEAQ, per germline (reference sequence). Trimming cost V 5 bases and J 9 bases; bases outside gene matches: 9. Filled out from reference TRBV7-9 and TRBJ2-1, the complete variable domain reads DTGVSQNPRHKITKRGQNVTFRCDPISEHNRLYWYRQTLGQGPEFLTYFQNEAQLEKSRLLSDRFSAERPKGSFSTLEIQRTEQGDSAMYLCASSPGTRRLEQFFGPGTRLTVL.

This clonotype has ten or more counts. The chain has TRBV2 and TRBJ1-5, with D perhaps TRBD1 (5 bases). Trimming took off 0 bases at V and 7 bases at J, with 13 bases between the two ends. Germline values: CDR1 SNHLY, CDR2 FYNNEI. This CDR3 has 15 residues. CDR3 bases: TGTGCCAGCAGTGAAGCGGGCAGGGAGACGCAGCCCCAGCATTTT. It is translated as CASSEAGRETQPQHF.

V and J are TRBV6-1 and TRBJ1-5; possible D gene TRBD1, 6 bases. Germline CDR1 reads MNHNS; CDR2 reads SASEGT. The ends were cut back, 2 bases at V and 2 bases at J, with 13 bases in the middle. The CDR3 is 16 residues long. CDR3: CASSELRRQGNQPQHF. The CDR3 DNA follows: TGTGCCAGCAGTGAATTAAGGAGACAGGGCAATCAGCCCCAGCATTTT.

Ten or more counts support this clonotype. This sequence joins TRBV7-9 and TRBJ1-2; D is ambiguous. Trimming took 3 bases from V and 4 from J, leaving 6 bases between them. Germline loops: CDR1 SEHNR, CDR2 FQNEAQ (reference sequence). The CDR3 is 12 residues long. The CDR3 DNA reads TGTGCCAGCAGCTTTACTGTCTATGGCTACACCTTC. Translated: CASSFTVYGYTF.

This clonotype was seen a handful of times. This chain connects TRBV7-2 to TRBJ2-7; D might be TRBD2 (5 bases). The V gene's germline CDR1 is SGHTA and CDR2 FQGNSA. V lost 2 bases to trimming and J lost 7 bases, with 15 bases between them. The CDR3 spans 14 residues. Written as DNA, the CDR3 is TGTGCCAGCAGCTTATGGAAAGGGAGTGGAGAGCAGTACTTC. Translating it yields CASSLWKGSGEQYF. Based on the CDR3 plus reference TRBV7-2 and TRBJ2-7, the full variable domain is GAGVSQSPSNKVTEKGKDVELRCDPISGHTALYWYRQSLGQGLEFLIYFQGNSAPDKSGLPSDRFSAERTGGSVSTLTIQRTQQEDSAVYLCASSLWKGSGEQYFGPGTRLTVT.